Listed below are T cell receptor beta chains from one sample, sequenced in a study of tumor-infiltrating lymphocytes in primary liver carcinoma. TCRdb re-analysed the multiplex PCR reads in MiXCR, keeping a single row per CDR3 protein. This table holds around 25,000 distinct CDR3 sequences, approximately 77% found once. The sequenced sample was liver tumor tissue from sampling region 5. Receptors originate from a woman under 40 with primary liver carcinoma and hepatitis B virus infection. Both conserved end residues are part of each CDR3. Fields, in order: J gene, V gene, D gene, clone size, CDR3 protein, CDR3 DNA. A D gene is named only where the DNA matches it firmly. Expanded clones are given a class, and other clones once, few, many or no size at all.

j_call: TRBJ1-5; v_call: TRBV29-1; d_call: -; clone_size: -; cdr3_aa: CSVGGRDACQSQHF; cdr3_nt: TGCAGCGTTGGCGGCAGGGACGCCTGTCAGTCCCAGCATTTT
j_call: TRBJ2-2; v_call: TRBV6-5; d_call: TRBD1; clone_size: -; cdr3_aa: CVSSPRTGSTGELFF; cdr3_nt: TGTGTCAGCAGTCCACGGACAGGGTCCACCGGGGAGCTATTTTTT
j_call: TRBJ2-1; v_call: TRBV10-3; d_call: TRBD1; clone_size: -; cdr3_aa: CAINESKQGAKASYNEQFF; cdr3_nt: TGTGCCATCAATGAGTCCAAACAGGGGGCAAAGGCCTCCTACAATGAGCAGTTCTTC
j_call: TRBJ2-1; v_call: TRBV30; d_call: TRBD2; clone_size: once; cdr3_aa: CAWRQAGLSYNEQFF; cdr3_nt: TGTGCCTGGAGACAAGCGGGATTATCCTACAATGAGCAGTTCTTT
j_call: TRBJ2-2; v_call: TRBV4-1; d_call: -; clone_size: -; cdr3_aa: CASSQYRGIQQDPGELFF; cdr3_nt: TGCGCCAGCAGCCAATATCGGGGCATTCAGCAGGATCCCGGGGAGCTGTTTTTT
j_call: TRBJ2-1; v_call: TRBV20-1; d_call: TRBD2; clone_size: -; cdr3_aa: CSAPTSGRARNEQLF; cdr3_nt: TGCAGTGCACCGACAAGCGGGAGGGCCAGGAATGAGCAGCTCTTC
j_call: TRBJ2-2; v_call: TRBV6-6; d_call: -; clone_size: -; cdr3_aa: CASSYVGELFF; cdr3_nt: TGTGCCAGCAGTTACGTAGGGGAGCTGTTTTTT
j_call: TRBJ2-7; v_call: TRBV28; d_call: -; clone_size: -; cdr3_aa: CASSLMEGSTEQYF; cdr3_nt: TGTGCCAGCAGTTTAATGGAGGGGTCCACCGAGCAATACTTC
j_call: TRBJ1-6; v_call: TRBV28; d_call: -; clone_size: -; cdr3_aa: CANSLFYRENLPLHF; cdr3_nt: TGTGCCAACAGTTTGTTTTACAGGGAAAATTTACCCCTCCACTTT
j_call: TRBJ2-3; v_call: TRBV30; d_call: -; clone_size: -; cdr3_aa: CAWNIWSGIGTDTQYF; cdr3_nt: TGTGCCTGGAACATTTGGTCCGGGATAGGCACAGATACGCAGTATTTT
j_call: TRBJ1-1; v_call: TRBV12-3/TRBV12-4; d_call: TRBD1; clone_size: medium-sized; cdr3_aa: CASSSTGDTEAFF; cdr3_nt: TGTGCCAGCAGTTCCACAGGGGACACTGAAGCTTTCTTT
j_call: TRBJ2-7; v_call: TRBV28; d_call: -; clone_size: -; cdr3_aa: CANSDSIYEQYF; cdr3_nt: TGTGCCAACAGCGACTCCATCTACGAACAGTACTTC
j_call: TRBJ2-2; v_call: TRBV11-2; d_call: TRBD2; clone_size: -; cdr3_aa: CASSLVRLAGTGELFF; cdr3_nt: TGCGCCAGCAGCTTAGTGAGGCTAGCGGGAACCGGGGAGCTGTTCTTT
j_call: TRBJ2-6; v_call: TRBV6-5; d_call: -; clone_size: -; cdr3_aa: CASKTYKGRVYEANVLTF; cdr3_nt: TGTGCCAGCAAGACATACAAGGGGCGCGTCTATGAGGCCAACGTCCTGACTTTC
j_call: TRBJ1-2; v_call: TRBV6-6; d_call: -; clone_size: -; cdr3_aa: CASSYLEANNYGYTF; cdr3_nt: TGCGCCAGCAGTTATTTGGAGGCGAATAACTATGGCTACACTTTC
j_call: TRBJ1-1; v_call: TRBV28; d_call: -; clone_size: many; cdr3_aa: CASSFVLLNTEAFF; cdr3_nt: TGTGCCAGCAGTTTTGTCCTTTTGAACACTGAAGCTTTCTTT
j_call: TRBJ1-5; v_call: TRBV28; d_call: -; clone_size: -; cdr3_aa: CTSNRGGQSQHF; cdr3_nt: TGTACCAGCAATCGAGGGGGTCAGTCCCAGCATTTT
j_call: TRBJ2-7; v_call: TRBV6-1; d_call: TRBD2; clone_size: -; cdr3_aa: CASSEWTSGNNELYF; cdr3_nt: TGCGCCAGCAGTGAATGGACTAGCGGGAACAACGAGCTGTACTTC
j_call: TRBJ2-7; v_call: TRBV6-1; d_call: -; clone_size: -; cdr3_aa: CASSECVFYEQYF; cdr3_nt: TGTGCCAGCAGTGAATGCGTTTTCTATGAGCAGTACTTC
j_call: TRBJ2-1; v_call: TRBV6-2/TRBV6-3; d_call: -; clone_size: -; cdr3_aa: CASSPYNEQFF; cdr3_nt: TGTGCCAGCAGTCCTTACAATGAGCAGTTCTTC
j_call: TRBJ2-1; v_call: TRBV5-1; d_call: -; clone_size: once; cdr3_aa: CASTLGQGSYNEQFF; cdr3_nt: TGCGCCAGCACCTTGGGTCAGGGGTCCTACAATGAGCAGTTCTTC
j_call: TRBJ2-1; v_call: TRBV28; d_call: -; clone_size: -; cdr3_aa: CARSLSLAGNELFF; cdr3_nt: TGTGCCAGAAGTTTATCCCTAGCTGGGAATGAGCTGTTCTTC
j_call: TRBJ2-3; v_call: TRBV29-1; d_call: -; clone_size: -; cdr3_aa: CSVDIGGSTDTQYF; cdr3_nt: TGCAGTGTCGACATTGGAGGAAGCACAGATACGCAGTATTTT
j_call: TRBJ2-2; v_call: TRBV11-2; d_call: -; clone_size: -; cdr3_aa: CPSGLAGFANNGELFF; cdr3_nt: TGTCCCAGCGGCTTAGCTGGGTTCGCGAACAACGGGGAGCTGTTTTTT
j_call: TRBJ2-3; v_call: TRBV5-4; d_call: -; clone_size: -; cdr3_aa: CACSVDGHSPPTDTQYF; cdr3_nt: TGTGCGTGCAGCGTAGACGGACACTCTCCACCCACAGATACGCAGTATTTT
j_call: TRBJ2-5; v_call: TRBV2; d_call: TRBD2; clone_size: many; cdr3_aa: CASSLGLAFGETQYF; cdr3_nt: TGTGCCAGCAGCTTAGGACTAGCTTTTGGGGAGACCCAGTACTTC
j_call: TRBJ2-1; v_call: TRBV6-1; d_call: -; clone_size: -; cdr3_aa: CASSEGVDLYNEQFF; cdr3_nt: TGTGCCAGTAGTGAAGGTGTGGACTTATACAATGAGCAGTTCTTC
j_call: TRBJ2-2; v_call: TRBV5-1; d_call: TRBD1; clone_size: -; cdr3_aa: CASSLGHRGKNTRELFF; cdr3_nt: TGCGCCAGCAGCTTGGGGCACAGGGGCAAGAACACCCGGGAGCTGTTTTTT
j_call: TRBJ1-2; v_call: TRBV4-3; d_call: -; clone_size: -; cdr3_aa: CAISQGEGGGRTATNYGCTF; cdr3_nt: -
j_call: TRBJ2-1; v_call: TRBV4-3; d_call: TRBD2; clone_size: medium-sized; cdr3_aa: CASSQNVAGARDEQFF; cdr3_nt: TGCGCCAGCAGCCAAAACGTAGCGGGAGCCAGAGATGAGCAGTTCTTC
j_call: TRBJ2-5; v_call: TRBV6-5; d_call: TRBD1; clone_size: -; cdr3_aa: CASSTVRGLTQYF; cdr3_nt: TGTGCTAGTAGTACCGTCAGGGGGCTGACCCAGTACTTC
j_call: TRBJ2-3; v_call: TRBV6-6; d_call: -; clone_size: -; cdr3_aa: CASSPCGGGGSRDTQYF; cdr3_nt: TGTGCCAGCAGCCCCTGTGGTGGCGGTGGGAGTAGAGATACGCAGTATTTT
j_call: TRBJ1-1; v_call: TRBV28; d_call: -; clone_size: -; cdr3_aa: CACGTLHTEAFF; cdr3_nt: TGTGCCTGCGGGACACTCCATACTGAAGCTTTCTTT
j_call: TRBJ2-2; v_call: TRBV11-2; d_call: -; clone_size: -; cdr3_aa: CVSSPDPQLNTGELFF; cdr3_nt: TGTGTCAGCAGCCCCGATCCCCAATTGAACACGGGGGAGCTGTTTTTC
j_call: TRBJ2-4; v_call: TRBV11-2; d_call: TRBD2; clone_size: -; cdr3_aa: CASSLTGLAKNIRYF; cdr3_nt: TGTGCCAGTAGCCTAACGGGACTAGCCAAAAACATTCGGTACTTC
j_call: TRBJ2-7; v_call: TRBV11-2; d_call: -; clone_size: -; cdr3_aa: CTSSITGGGSWSYEQYF; cdr3_nt: TGTACCAGCAGTATCACAGGAGGGGGCTCTTGGTCCTACGAGCAGTACTTT
j_call: TRBJ1-1; v_call: TRBV14; d_call: -; clone_size: -; cdr3_aa: CANSPPGMNTEAFF; cdr3_nt: TGTGCCAACAGCCCCCCCGGTATGAACACTGAAGCTTTCTTT
j_call: TRBJ1-2; v_call: TRBV28; d_call: -; clone_size: -; cdr3_aa: CASSQPPNHGYTF; cdr3_nt: TGTGCCAGCAGTCAGCCTCCGAACCATGGCTACACATTC
j_call: TRBJ2-7; v_call: TRBV4-3; d_call: TRBD2; clone_size: -; cdr3_aa: CLSSQAVTGGHISYEQYF; cdr3_nt: TGTCTCAGCAGCCAAGCTGTGACGGGGGGTCACATTAGCTACGAGCAGTACTTC
j_call: TRBJ2-7; v_call: TRBV6-5; d_call: TRBD2; clone_size: -; cdr3_aa: CASRPEGLAYVQYF; cdr3_nt: TGCGCCTCCAGGCCGGAGGGACTAGCCTACGTGCAGTACTTC
j_call: TRBJ2-1; v_call: TRBV10-3; d_call: -; clone_size: once; cdr3_aa: CAISPTTTRDVRFF; cdr3_nt: TGTGCCATCAGTCCCACGACGACCCGGGATGTGCGGTTCTTC
j_call: TRBJ1-2; v_call: TRBV6-1; d_call: -; clone_size: -; cdr3_aa: CASSERFLVLISNYGYTF; cdr3_nt: TGTGCCAGCAGTGAAAGGTTCCTGGTCCTTATATCTAACTATGGCTACACCTTC
j_call: TRBJ2-2; v_call: TRBV7-9; d_call: -; clone_size: once; cdr3_aa: CASSLSGSPNTGELFF; cdr3_nt: TGTGCCAGCAGCTTATCGGGGTCCCCTAACACGGGGGAGCTGTTTTTT
j_call: TRBJ1-2; v_call: TRBV11-1; d_call: TRBD1; clone_size: -; cdr3_aa: CASSAQTGNYGYTF; cdr3_nt: TGTGCCAGCAGCGCTCAGACAGGGAACTATGGCTACACCTTC
j_call: TRBJ1-5; v_call: TRBV4-1; d_call: -; clone_size: -; cdr3_aa: CARSQEYEGVGNQPQHF; cdr3_nt: TGCGCCCGCAGTCAAGAATATGAGGGGGTTGGCAATCAGCCCCAGCATTTT
j_call: TRBJ1-5; v_call: TRBV6-1; d_call: -; clone_size: -; cdr3_aa: CASCSELPQHF; cdr3_nt: TGTGCCAGCTGCTCCGAGCTTCCCCAGCATTTT
j_call: TRBJ2-3; v_call: TRBV5-4; d_call: -; clone_size: once; cdr3_aa: CAGSVDGHPPPTDTQYF; cdr3_nt: TGTGCTGGCAGTGTAGACGGACACCCTCCACCCACAGATACGCAGTATTTT
j_call: TRBJ2-1; v_call: TRBV11-3; d_call: TRBD2; clone_size: -; cdr3_aa: CVSSSGLAGAEQFF; cdr3_nt: TGCGTCAGCAGCTCTGGACTAGCGGGAGCGGAGCAGTTCTTT
j_call: TRBJ2-3; v_call: TRBV7-2; d_call: TRBD2; clone_size: many; cdr3_aa: CASSSRGGSTDTQYF; cdr3_nt: TGTGCCAGCAGTTCCCGGGGGGGAAGCACAGATACGCAGTATTTT
j_call: TRBJ1-4; v_call: TRBV7-8; d_call: TRBD1; clone_size: -; cdr3_aa: CVSSSNRGKSEELFF; cdr3_nt: TGTGTCAGCAGCTCCAACAGGGGTAAATCTGAAGAACTGTTTTTT
j_call: TRBJ1-5; v_call: TRBV5-6; d_call: TRBD1; clone_size: once; cdr3_aa: CASSTGGSNHPQHF; cdr3_nt: TGTGCCAGCAGTACAGGGGGCAGTAATCATCCCCAGCATTTT
j_call: TRBJ2-3; v_call: TRBV12-3/TRBV12-4; d_call: -; clone_size: -; cdr3_aa: CAGRFPPPSTDTQYF; cdr3_nt: TGTGCCGGCAGATTTCCCCCTCCTAGTACAGATACGCAGTATTTT
j_call: TRBJ1-1; v_call: TRBV10-3; d_call: -; clone_size: few; cdr3_aa: CAISTGTTLNTKAFF; cdr3_nt: TGTGCCATCAGTACCGGGACAACGCTGAACACTAAAGCTTTCTTT
j_call: TRBJ2-2; v_call: TRBV12-3/TRBV12-4; d_call: -; clone_size: -; cdr3_aa: CASRGCGTNTGELFF; cdr3_nt: TGTGCCAGCCGGGGGTGTGGCACGAATACCGGGGAGCTGTTTTTT